This record concerns one TCR beta chain sequence. The germline CDR1 and CDR2 sequences are MDHEN and SYDVKM. There are 12 residues in the CDR3. Trimming pared 11 bases from V and 7 bases from J, leaving 15 bases between. This sample is part of a study of cytomegalovirus exposure and HLA in healthy donors. About the research overall: Earlier, 150 million to 200 million T cells were analyzed, and some 120 million unique TCR beta sequences were found among them.

PCR primers comprised 60 Vbeta and 13 Jbeta primers. Here immunoSEQ multiplex PCR was the method, and the copy in TCRdb shows in-frame clones only, minus some. The table shows about 170,000 clones, with around 75% occurring only once. The TCR sequence derives from a woman between 50 and 59 years old in good health and CMV-seropositive. Sequencing was done on a sample of PBMCs. This chain uses TRBV28 with TRBJ1-5; D not resolved. CDR3 amino acids: CAGRGGRQPQHF. DNA of the CDR3: TGTGCCGGCCGAGGCGGGAGGCAGCCCCAGCATTTT. Drawing the rest from reference TRBV28 and TRBJ1-5, the complete variable domain is DVKVTQSSRYLVKRTGEKVFLECVQDMDHENMFWYRQDPGLGLRLIYFSYDVKMKEKGDIPEGYSVSREKKERFSLILESASTNQTSMYLCAGRGGRQPQHFGDGTRLSIL.